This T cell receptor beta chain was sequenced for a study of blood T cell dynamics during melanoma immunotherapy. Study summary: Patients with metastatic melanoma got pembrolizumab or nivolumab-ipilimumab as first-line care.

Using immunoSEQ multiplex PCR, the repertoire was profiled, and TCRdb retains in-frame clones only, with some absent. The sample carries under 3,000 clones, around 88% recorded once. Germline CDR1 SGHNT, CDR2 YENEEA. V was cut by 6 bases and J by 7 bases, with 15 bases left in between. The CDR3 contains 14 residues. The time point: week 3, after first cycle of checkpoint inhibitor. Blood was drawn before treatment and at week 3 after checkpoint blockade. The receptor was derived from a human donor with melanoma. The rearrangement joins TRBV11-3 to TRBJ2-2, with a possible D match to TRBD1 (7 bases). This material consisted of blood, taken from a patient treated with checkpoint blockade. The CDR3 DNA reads TGTGCCAGCAGATTTGGCAGGGGGGTCGGGGAGCTGTTTTTT. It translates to CASRFGRGVGELFF.